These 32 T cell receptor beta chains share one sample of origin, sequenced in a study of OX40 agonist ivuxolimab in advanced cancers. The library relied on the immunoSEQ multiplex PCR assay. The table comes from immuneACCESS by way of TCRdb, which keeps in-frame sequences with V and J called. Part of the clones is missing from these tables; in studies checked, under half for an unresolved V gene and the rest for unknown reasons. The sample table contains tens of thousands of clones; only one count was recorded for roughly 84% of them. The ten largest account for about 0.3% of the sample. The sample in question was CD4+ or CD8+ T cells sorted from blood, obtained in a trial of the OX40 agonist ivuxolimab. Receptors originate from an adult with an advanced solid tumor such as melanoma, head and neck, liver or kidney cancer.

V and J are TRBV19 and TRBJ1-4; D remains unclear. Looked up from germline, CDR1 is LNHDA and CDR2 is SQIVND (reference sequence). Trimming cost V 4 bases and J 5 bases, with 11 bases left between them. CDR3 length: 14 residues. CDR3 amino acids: CASSSGPTNEKLFF. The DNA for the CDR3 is TGTGCCAGTAGTAGTGGGCCCACCAATGAAAAACTGTTTTTT. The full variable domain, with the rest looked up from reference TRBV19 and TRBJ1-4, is DGGITQSPKYLFRKEGQNVTLSCEQNLNHDAMYWYRQDPGQGLRLIYYSQIVNDFQKGDIAEGYSVSREKKESFPLTVTSAQKNPTAFYLCASSSGPTNEKLFFGSGTQLSVL.

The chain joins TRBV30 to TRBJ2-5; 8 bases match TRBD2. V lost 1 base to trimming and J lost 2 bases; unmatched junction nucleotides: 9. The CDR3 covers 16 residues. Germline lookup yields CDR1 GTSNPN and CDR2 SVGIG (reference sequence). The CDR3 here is CAWSGVAGGRQETQYF. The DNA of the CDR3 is TGTGCCTGGAGTGGGGTGGCGGGGGGCCGACAAGAGACCCAGTACTTC. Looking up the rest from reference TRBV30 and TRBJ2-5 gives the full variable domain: SQTIHQWPATLVQPVGSPLSLECTVEGTSNPNLYWYRQAAGRGLQLLFYSVGIGQISSEVPQNLSASRPQDRQFILSSKKLLLSDSGFYLCAWSGVAGGRQETQYFGPGTRLLVL.

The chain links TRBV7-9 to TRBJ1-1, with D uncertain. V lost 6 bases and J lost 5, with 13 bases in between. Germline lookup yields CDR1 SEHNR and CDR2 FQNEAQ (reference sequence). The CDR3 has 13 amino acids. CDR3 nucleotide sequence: TGTGCCAGCAGTGAGCTTGGCGAGACTGAAGCTTTCTTT. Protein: CASSELGETEAFF.

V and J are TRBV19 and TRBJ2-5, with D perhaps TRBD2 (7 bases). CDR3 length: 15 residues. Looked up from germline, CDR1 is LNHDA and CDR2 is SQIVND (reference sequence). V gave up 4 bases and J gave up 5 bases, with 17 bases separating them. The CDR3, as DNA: TGTGCCAGTAGTAACCCCTCCGGGGGGCAGGAGACCCAGTACTTC. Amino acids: CASSNPSGGQETQYF. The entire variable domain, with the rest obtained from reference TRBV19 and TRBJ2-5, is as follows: DGGITQSPKYLFRKEGQNVTLSCEQNLNHDAMYWYRQDPGQGLRLIYYSQIVNDFQKGDIAEGYSVSREKKESFPLTVTSAQKNPTAFYLCASSNPSGGQETQYFGPGTRLLVL.

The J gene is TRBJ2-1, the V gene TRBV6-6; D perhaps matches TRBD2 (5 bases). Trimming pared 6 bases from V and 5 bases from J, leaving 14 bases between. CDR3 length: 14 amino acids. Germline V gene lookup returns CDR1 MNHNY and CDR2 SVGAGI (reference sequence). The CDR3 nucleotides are TGTGCCAGCAGCACTTCGGGGATCAACAATGAGCAGTTCTTC. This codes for CASSTSGINNEQFF.

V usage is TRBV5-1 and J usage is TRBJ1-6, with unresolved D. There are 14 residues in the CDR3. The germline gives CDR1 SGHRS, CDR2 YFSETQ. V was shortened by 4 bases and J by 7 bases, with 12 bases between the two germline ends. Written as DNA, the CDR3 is TGCGCCAGCAGCCGGGCCGGGATCAATTCACCCCTCCACTTT. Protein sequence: CASSRAGINSPLHF.

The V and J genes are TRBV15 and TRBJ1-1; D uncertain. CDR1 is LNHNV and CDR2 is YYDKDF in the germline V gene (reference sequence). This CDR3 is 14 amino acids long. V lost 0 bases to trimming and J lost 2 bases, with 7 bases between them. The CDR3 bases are TGTGCCACCAGCAGAGATTACGGAAACACTGAAGCTTTCTTT. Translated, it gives CATSRDYGNTEAFF.

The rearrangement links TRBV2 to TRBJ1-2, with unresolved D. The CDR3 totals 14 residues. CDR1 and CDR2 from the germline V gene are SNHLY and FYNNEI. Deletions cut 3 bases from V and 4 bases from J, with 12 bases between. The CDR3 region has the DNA TGTGCCAGCAGTGATCCCCAGGTCCTCTATGGCTACACCTTC. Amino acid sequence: CASSDPQVLYGYTF.

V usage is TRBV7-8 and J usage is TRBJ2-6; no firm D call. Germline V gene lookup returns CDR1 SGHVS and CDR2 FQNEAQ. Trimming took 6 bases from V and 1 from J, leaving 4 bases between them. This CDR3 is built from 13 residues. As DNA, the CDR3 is TGTGCCAGCAGTAAGTCTGGGGCCAACGTCCTGACTTTC. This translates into CASSKSGANVLTF.

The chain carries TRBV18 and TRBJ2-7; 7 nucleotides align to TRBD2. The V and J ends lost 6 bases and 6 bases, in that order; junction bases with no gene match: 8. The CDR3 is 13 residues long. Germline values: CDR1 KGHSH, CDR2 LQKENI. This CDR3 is CASSGGFPREQYF. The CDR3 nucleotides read TGTGCCAGCTCCGGGGGGTTCCCTCGCGAGCAGTACTTC.

Here the CDR3 reads CASTLQTGPYEQYF. The CDR3 nucleotides are TGTGCCAGCACTCTTCAGACAGGGCCCTACGAGCAGTACTTC. The genes are TRBV6-1 and TRBJ2-7; 7 bases are shared with TRBD1. The germline V gene encodes CDR1 MNHNS and CDR2 SASEGT. This CDR3 spans 14 amino acids. The ends lost 7 bases at V and 2 bases at J; junction bases unmatched: 8.

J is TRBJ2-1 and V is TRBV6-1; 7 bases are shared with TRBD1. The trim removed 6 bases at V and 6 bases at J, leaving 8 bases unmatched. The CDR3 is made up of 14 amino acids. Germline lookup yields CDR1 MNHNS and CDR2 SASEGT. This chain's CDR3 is CASRKQGSGNEQFF. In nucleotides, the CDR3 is TGTGCCAGCAGAAAACAGGGGTCGGGCAATGAGCAGTTCTTC.

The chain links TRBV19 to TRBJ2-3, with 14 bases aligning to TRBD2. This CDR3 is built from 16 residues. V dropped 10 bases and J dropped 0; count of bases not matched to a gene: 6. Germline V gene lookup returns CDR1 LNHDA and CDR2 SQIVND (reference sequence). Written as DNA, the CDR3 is TGTGCCACCCGGACTAGCGGGGGGCCTAGCACAGATACGCAGTATTTT. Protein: CATRTSGGPSTDTQYF.

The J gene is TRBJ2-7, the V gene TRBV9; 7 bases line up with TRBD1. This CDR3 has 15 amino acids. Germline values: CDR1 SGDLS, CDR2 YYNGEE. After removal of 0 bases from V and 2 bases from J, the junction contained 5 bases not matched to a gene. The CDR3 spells CASSVDTGAPYEQYF. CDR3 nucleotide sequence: TGTGCCAGCAGCGTAGATACAGGGGCCCCCTACGAGCAGTACTTC.

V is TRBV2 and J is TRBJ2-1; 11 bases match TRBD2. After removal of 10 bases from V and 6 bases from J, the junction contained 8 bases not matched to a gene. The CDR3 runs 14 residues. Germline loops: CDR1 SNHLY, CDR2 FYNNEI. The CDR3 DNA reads TGTGCCATCATACTAGCGGGGGCAGGCAATGAGCAGTTCTTC. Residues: CAIILAGAGNEQFF.

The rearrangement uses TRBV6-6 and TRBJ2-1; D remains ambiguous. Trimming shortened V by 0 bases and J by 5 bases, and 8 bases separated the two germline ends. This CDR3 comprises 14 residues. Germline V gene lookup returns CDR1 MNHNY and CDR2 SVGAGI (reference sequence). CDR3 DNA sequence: TGTGCCAGCAGTTACTCGAGGCAGAACAATGAGCAGTTCTTC. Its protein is CASSYSRQNNEQFF.

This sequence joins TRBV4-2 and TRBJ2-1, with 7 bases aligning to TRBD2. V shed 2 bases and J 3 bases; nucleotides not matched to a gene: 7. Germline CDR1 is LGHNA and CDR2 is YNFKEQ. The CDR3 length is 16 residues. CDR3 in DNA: TGTGCCAGCAGCCAACCCCTAGCGGACCACTACAATGAGCAGTTCTTC. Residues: CASSQPLADHYNEQFF.

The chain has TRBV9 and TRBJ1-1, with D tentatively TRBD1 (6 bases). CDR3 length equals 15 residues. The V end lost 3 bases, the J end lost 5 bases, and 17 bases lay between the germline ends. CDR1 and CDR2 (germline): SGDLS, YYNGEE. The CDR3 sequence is CASSAGTLGGTEAFF. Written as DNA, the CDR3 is TGTGCCAGCAGCGCCGGGACTCTAGGGGGGACTGAAGCTTTCTTT.

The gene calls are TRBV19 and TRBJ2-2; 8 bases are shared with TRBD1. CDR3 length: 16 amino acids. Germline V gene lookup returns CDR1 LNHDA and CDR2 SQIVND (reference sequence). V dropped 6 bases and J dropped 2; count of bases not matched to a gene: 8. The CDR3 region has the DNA TGTGCCAGTAGAGTCCGCGGACAGGGCAACACCGGGGAGCTGTTTTTT. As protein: CASRVRGQGNTGELFF.

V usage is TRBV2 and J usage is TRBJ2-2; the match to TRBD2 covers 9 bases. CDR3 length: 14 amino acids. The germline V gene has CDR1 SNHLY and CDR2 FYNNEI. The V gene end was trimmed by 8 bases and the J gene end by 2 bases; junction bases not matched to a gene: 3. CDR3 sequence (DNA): TGTGCCAGCTTAGCGGGGGCAAACACCGGGGAGCTGTTTTTT. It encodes CASLAGANTGELFF.

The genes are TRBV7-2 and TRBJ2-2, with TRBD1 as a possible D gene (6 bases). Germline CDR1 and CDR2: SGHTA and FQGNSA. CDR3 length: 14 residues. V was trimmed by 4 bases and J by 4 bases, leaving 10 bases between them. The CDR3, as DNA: TGTGCCAGCAGCTACGAAGGGGGCACCGGGGAGCTGTTTTTT. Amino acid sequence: CASSYEGGTGELFF.

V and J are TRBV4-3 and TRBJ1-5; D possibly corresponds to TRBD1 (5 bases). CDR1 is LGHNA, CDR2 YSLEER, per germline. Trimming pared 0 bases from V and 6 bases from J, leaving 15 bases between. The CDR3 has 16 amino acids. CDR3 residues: CASSQDGQPGSQPQHF. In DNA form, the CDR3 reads TGCGCCAGCAGCCAAGATGGTCAGCCAGGGAGTCAGCCCCAGCATTTT.

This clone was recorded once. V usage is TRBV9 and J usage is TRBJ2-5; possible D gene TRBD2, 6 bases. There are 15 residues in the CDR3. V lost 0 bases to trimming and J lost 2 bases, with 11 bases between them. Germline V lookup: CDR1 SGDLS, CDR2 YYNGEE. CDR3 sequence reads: CASSVGGTSQETQYF. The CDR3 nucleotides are TGTGCCAGCAGCGTAGGCGGGACTTCACAAGAGACCCAGTACTTC.

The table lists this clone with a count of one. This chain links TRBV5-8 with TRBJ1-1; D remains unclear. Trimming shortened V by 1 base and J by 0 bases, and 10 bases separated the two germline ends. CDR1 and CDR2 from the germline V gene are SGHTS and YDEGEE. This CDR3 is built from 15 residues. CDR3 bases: TGTGCCAGCAGCTTGTTCAGGTCTATGAACACTGAAGCTTTCTTT. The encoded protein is CASSLFRSMNTEAFF. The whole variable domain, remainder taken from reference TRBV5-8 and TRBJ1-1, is EAGVTQSPTHLIKTRGQQATLRCSPISGHTSVYWYQQALGLGLQFLLWYDEGEERNRGNFPPRFSGRQFPNYSSELNVNALELEDSALYLCASSLFRSMNTEAFFGQGTRLTVV.

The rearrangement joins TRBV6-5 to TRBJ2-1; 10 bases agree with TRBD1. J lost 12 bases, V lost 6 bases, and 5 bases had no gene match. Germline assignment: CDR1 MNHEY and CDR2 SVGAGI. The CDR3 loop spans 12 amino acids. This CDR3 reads CASRKTGGRQFF. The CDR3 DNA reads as TGTGCCAGCAGGAAGACAGGGGGCAGGCAGTTCTTC.

For the CDR3, the DNA is TGTGCCAGCAGCTCGGGACAGGGCCGCAATCAGCCCCAGCATTTT. The encoded protein is CASSSGQGRNQPQHF. The chain has TRBV7-2 and TRBJ1-5; 9 nucleotides match TRBD1. Per the germline V gene, CDR1 is SGHTA and CDR2 is FQGNSA. J lost 2 bases, V lost 4 bases, and 3 bases had no gene match. The CDR3 sequence is 15 residues long. Looking up the rest from reference TRBV7-2 and TRBJ1-5 gives the full variable domain: GAGVSQSPSNKVTEKGKDVELRCDPISGHTALYWYRQSLGQGLEFLIYFQGNSAPDKSGLPSDRFSAERTGGSVSTLTIQRTQQEDSAVYLCASSSGQGRNQPQHFGDGTRLSIL.

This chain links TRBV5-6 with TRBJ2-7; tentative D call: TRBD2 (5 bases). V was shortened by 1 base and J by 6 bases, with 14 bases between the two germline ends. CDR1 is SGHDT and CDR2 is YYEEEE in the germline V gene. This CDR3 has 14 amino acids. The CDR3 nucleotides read TGTGCCAGCAGCTTGAGGGCACCTGCGGGCGAGCAGTACTTC. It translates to CASSLRAPAGEQYF. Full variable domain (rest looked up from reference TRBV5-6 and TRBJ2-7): DAGVTQSPTHLIKTRGQQVTLRCSPKSGHDTVSWYQQALGQGPQFIFQYYEEEERQRGNFPDRFSGHQFPNYSSELNVNALLLGDSALYLCASSLRAPAGEQYFGPGTRLTVT.

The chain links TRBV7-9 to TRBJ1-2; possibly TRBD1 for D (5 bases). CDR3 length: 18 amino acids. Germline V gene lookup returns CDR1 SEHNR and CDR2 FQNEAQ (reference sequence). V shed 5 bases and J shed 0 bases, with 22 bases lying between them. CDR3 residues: CASSQSGTRRPTNYGYTF. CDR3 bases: TGTGCCAGCAGCCAATCTGGGACCCGAAGGCCGACTAACTATGGCTACACCTTC.

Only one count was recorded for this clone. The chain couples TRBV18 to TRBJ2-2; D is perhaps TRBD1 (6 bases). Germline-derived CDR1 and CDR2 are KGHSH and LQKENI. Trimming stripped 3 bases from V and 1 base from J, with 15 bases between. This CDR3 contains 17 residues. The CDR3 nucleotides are TGTGCCAGCTCACCCCTACAGGGACGCCTGAACACCGGGGAGCTGTTTTTT. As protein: CASSPLQGRLNTGELFF. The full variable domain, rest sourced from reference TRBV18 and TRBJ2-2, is NAGVMQNPRHLVRRRGQEARLRCSPMKGHSHVYWYRQLPEEGLKFMVYLQKENIIDESGMPKERFSAEFPKEGPSILRIQQVVRGDSAAYFCASSPLQGRLNTGELFFGEGSRLTVL.

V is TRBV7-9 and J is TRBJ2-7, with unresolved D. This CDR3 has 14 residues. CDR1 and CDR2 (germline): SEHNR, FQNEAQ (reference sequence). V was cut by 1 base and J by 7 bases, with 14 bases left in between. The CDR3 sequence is CASSLVQRLWEQYF. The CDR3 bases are TGTGCCAGCAGCTTAGTCCAGAGGCTCTGGGAGCAGTACTTC.

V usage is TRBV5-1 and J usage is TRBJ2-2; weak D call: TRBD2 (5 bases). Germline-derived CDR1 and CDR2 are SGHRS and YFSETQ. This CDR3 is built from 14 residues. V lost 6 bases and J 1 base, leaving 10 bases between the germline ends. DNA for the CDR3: TGCGCCAGCATGGAGGTGGGGAACACCGGGGAGCTGTTTTTT. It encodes CASMEVGNTGELFF.

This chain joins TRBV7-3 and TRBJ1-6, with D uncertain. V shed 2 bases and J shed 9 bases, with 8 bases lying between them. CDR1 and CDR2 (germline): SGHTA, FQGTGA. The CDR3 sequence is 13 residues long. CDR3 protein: CASSLDATSPLHF. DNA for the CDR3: TGTGCCAGCAGCTTAGACGCCACTTCACCCCTCCACTTT.